The next 10 T cell receptor beta chains were all read from a single sample in a study of glioma-infiltrating T cells. The iRepertoire nested amplicon-rescue multiplex PCR amplified TCR alpha and beta CDR3s from RNA. TCRdb analysed the multiplex PCR reads with MiXCR anew, one entry per CDR3 protein. The sample has fewer than 500,000 distinct CDR3 sequences, roughly 41% seen once; the top ten hold around 12%. The sequenced material came from glioma tissue, nonneoplastic brain tissue, or PBMCs (not recorded which). The receptors come from a human donor with low-grade glioma or glioblastoma, undergoing nonglioma brain surgery, or in good health (not recorded which).

Concerning this clonotype: The junction departs from germline at one end; a sequencing error may be responsible. In nucleotides, the CDR3 is TGCAGTGCTCTTACTAGCGGGAGGAAGGTGGTCGGCTCCTACAATGAGCAGCTCTTC. Encoded protein: CSALTSGRKVVGSYNEQLF. The J gene is TRBJ2-1, the V gene TRBV20-1, with 12 bases aligning to TRBD2. The CDR3 has 19 amino acids. The germline gives CDR1 DFQATT, CDR2 SNEGSKA (reference sequence).

This chain uses TRBV6-1 with TRBJ1-2, with 8 bases lining up with TRBD1. The V gene end was trimmed by 7 bases and the J gene end by 5 bases; junction bases not matched to a gene: 9. Looked up from germline, CDR1 is MNHNS and CDR2 is SASEGT. This CDR3 is 14 amino acids long. The CDR3 nucleotides are TGTGCCAGCAACGGACAGGGAGGGGGATATGGCTACACCTTC. Its protein product is CASNGQGGGYGYTF.

In regard to this clonotype: A read error may explain this, as a much larger clone is one base away. The rearrangement uses TRBV20-1 and TRBJ1-5; D uncertain. CDR1 is DFQATT, CDR2 SNEGSKA, per germline (reference sequence). Trimming stripped 5 bases from V and 7 bases from J, with 15 bases between. This CDR3 comprises 13 residues. CDR3 DNA: TGCAGTGCTCTCAGGAGAGGGAGCCAGCCCCAGCATTTT. Its translation: CSALRRGSQPQHF.

Turning to this clonotype: This may stem from a read error, because a much larger clone lies one nucleotide away. The chain couples TRBV6-2 or TRBV6-3 to TRBJ2-3, with TRBD2 matching 16 bases. The CDR3 has 20 residues. Germline assignment: CDR1 MNHEY and CDR2 SVGEGT. Here the CDR3 reads CASSTTPGLAGGPTTGTQYF. The CDR3 nucleotides read TGTGCCAGCAGTACCACGCCGGGACTAGCGGGAGGGCCGACGACAGGTACGCAGTATTTT.

The rearrangement uses TRBV19 and TRBJ1-5; D may be TRBD1 (5 bases). The length of the CDR3 is 17 residues. CDR1 is LNHDA and CDR2 is SQIVND in the germline V gene (reference sequence). V was cut by 5 bases and J by 11 bases, with 28 bases left in between. The CDR3 sequence: CASSPRAGWATITAQHF. In DNA form, the CDR3 reads TGTGCCAGTAGTCCTCGGGCAGGGTGGGCGACAATCACGGCCCAGCATTTT.

Notes on this clonotype: A much larger clonotype is one base distant, so this may be a read error. V gene TRBV28 combines with J gene TRBJ1-2; 8 bases map to TRBD1. The CDR3 is 12 amino acids. Looked up from germline, CDR1 is MDHEN and CDR2 is SYDVKM. The CDR3 region has the DNA TGTACCGGACGACAGGGGAACTATGGCTACACCTTC. Translation: CTGRQGNYGYTF.

This clonotype is a singleton in its sample. The DNA for the CDR3 is TGTGCCAGCAGTTCATCGGCGGTAGTTGTGCAGTTCTTC. As protein: CASSSSAVVVQFF. The genes are TRBV28 and TRBJ2-1; D is ambiguous. The germline V gene has CDR1 MDHEN and CDR2 SYDVKM. V gave up 4 bases and J gave up 12 bases, with 16 bases separating them. The CDR3 loop spans 13 amino acids.

This clonotype was seen only a few times. The chain is built from TRBV20-1 and TRBJ2-1; TRBD2 aligns across 7 bases. The CDR3 covers 15 residues. V lost 0 bases and J lost 5; bases outside the gene matches: 7. Germline CDR1 and CDR2: DFQATT and SNEGSKA (reference sequence). CDR3 sequence reads: CSARDWRTRDNEQFF. The DNA for the CDR3 is TGCAGTGCTAGAGACTGGCGGACTAGGGACAATGAGCAGTTCTTC.

The chain joins TRBV4-3 to TRBJ1-1; the D is unclear. CDR3 size: 14 residues. With 1 base removed from V and 6 bases from J, the gap between germline ends came to 12 bases. Germline CDR1 reads LGHNA; CDR2 reads YSLEER. Here the CDR3 DNA reads TGCGCCAGCAGCCAAGCTGGAACGGTGGCTGAAGCTTTCTTT. Translation gives CASSQAGTVAEAFF.

This clonotype was observed a few times. V usage is TRBV4-2 and J usage is TRBJ2-3, with 10 bases lining up with TRBD1. CDR3 length: 15 amino acids. The V segment lost 1 base and the J segment 4 bases; nucleotides outside the gene matches: 2. Germline-derived CDR1 and CDR2 are LGHNA and YNFKEQ. The CDR3 protein is CASSQGDRGSDTQYF. In DNA form, the CDR3 reads TGTGCCAGCAGCCAAGGGGACAGGGGTTCAGATACGCAGTATTTT.